This T cell receptor beta chain was sequenced during a study of blood T cell repertoires in COVID-19. Sequencing used immunoSEQ multiplex PCR; TCRdb keeps in-frame clones, though not all of them. The sample has 250,000 to 300,000 clones, 88% seen once; the top ten hold around 2%. Cohorts were based on clinical histories the participants reported. This CDR3 has 14 residues. CDR1 and CDR2 (germline): LNHDA, SQIVND (reference sequence). The V and J ends lost 3 bases and 8 bases respectively, with 14 bases between them. The rearrangement joins TRBV19 to TRBJ2-1; TRBD2 is a possible D gene (5 bases). Input material: PBMCs or T cells enriched from blood (not recorded which). This receptor was obtained from a woman aged 55 to 70 in a cohort exposed to, infected with or recovered from COVID-19 (not recorded which). The CDR3 nucleotides are TGTGCCAGTAGTATTGGTCGCGGGCGCGATGAGCAGTTCTTC. Translation gives CASSIGRGRDEQFF.